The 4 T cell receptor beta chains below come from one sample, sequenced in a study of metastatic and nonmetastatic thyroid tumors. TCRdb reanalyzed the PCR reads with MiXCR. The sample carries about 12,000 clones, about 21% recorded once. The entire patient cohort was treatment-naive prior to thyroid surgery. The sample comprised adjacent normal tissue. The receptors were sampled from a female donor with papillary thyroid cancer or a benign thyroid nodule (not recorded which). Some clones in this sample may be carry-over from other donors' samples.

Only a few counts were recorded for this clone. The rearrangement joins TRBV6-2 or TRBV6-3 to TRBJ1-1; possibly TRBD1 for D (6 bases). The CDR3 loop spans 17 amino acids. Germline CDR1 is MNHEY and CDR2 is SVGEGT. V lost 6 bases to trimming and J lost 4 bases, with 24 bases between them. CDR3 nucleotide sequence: TGTGCCAGCAGGATCTATCAGGGGAGAGGGTTCGTCACTGAAGCTTTCTTT. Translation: CASRIYQGRGFVTEAFF.

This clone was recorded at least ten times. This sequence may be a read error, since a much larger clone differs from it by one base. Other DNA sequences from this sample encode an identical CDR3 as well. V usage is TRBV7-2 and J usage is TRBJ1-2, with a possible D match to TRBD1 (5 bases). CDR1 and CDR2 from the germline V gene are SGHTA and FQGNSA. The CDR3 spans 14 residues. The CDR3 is CASSPGRENYGYTF. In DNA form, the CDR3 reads TGTGCCAGCAGCCCGGGGCGGGAGAACTACGGCTACACCTTC.

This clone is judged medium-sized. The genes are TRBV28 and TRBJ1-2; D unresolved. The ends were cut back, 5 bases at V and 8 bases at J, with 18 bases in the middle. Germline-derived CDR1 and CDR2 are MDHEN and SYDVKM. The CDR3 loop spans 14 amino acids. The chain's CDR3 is CASSRSGAYAGYTF. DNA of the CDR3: TGTGCCAGCAGTCGCTCCGGAGCTTATGCCGGCTACACCTTC.

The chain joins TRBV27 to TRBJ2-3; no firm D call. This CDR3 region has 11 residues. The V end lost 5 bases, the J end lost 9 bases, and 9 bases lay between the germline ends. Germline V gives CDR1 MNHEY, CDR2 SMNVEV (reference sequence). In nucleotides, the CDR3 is TGTGCCAGCAGTCTCGGTGACACGCAGTATTTT. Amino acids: CASSLGDTQYF.